The 10 T cell receptor beta chains below were found in one sample sequenced in a study of response to subunit inactivated influenza vaccine. MiXCR, applied by TCRdb to the RT-PCR reads, yields one record per CDR3 protein. This sample has about 480,000 distinct CDR3 sequences, with 10% to 15% found just once. The specimen was PBMCs from blood, collected about 40 days after vaccination. The receptor set was obtained from a man between 50 and 59 years old who received an inactivated influenza vaccine.

This clonotype occurred a few times. The chain couples TRBV5-5 to TRBJ1-1; 7 nucleotides line up with TRBD1. The trim removed 4 bases at V and 5 bases at J, leaving 14 bases unmatched. The CDR3 extends over 16 amino acids. Germline V gene sequence: CDR1 SGHKS, CDR2 YYEKEE (reference sequence). CDR3 in DNA: TGTGCCAGCAGCCCCCGGGCGACAGGGAGGGGGACTGAAGCTTTCTTT. Translation gives CASSPRATGRGTEAFF.

This chain uses TRBV7-9 with TRBJ2-5; D might be TRBD1 or TRBD2, each matching 5 bases. This CDR3 is built from 12 residues. V gave up 5 bases and J gave up 7 bases, with 11 bases separating them. Germline V gives CDR1 SEHNR, CDR2 FQNEAQ (reference sequence). The CDR3 loop reads CASSPGTRTQYF. Here the CDR3 DNA reads TGTGCCAGCAGCCCGGGGACCCGGACCCAGTACTTC.

The chain uses TRBV10-3 and TRBJ2-5, with TRBD2 as a possible D gene (7 bases). Germline lookup yields CDR1 ENHRY and CDR2 SYGVKD. The CDR3 sequence is 13 residues long. CDR3 DNA sequence: TGTGCGGCGGGGGCTAGCGGCCAAGAGACCCAGTACTTC. It specifies CAAGASGQETQYF.

A few counts support this clonotype. The CDR3 is CAISEAVAGQPQHF. CDR3 nucleotides: TGTGCCATCAGTGAAGCAGTTGCCGGTCAGCCCCAGCATTTT. This rearrangement joins TRBV10-3 to TRBJ1-5; D is undetermined. CDR3 length: 14 residues. With 3 bases removed from V and 6 bases from J, the gap between germline ends came to 12 bases. Germline lookup yields CDR1 ENHRY and CDR2 SYGVKD.

This clonotype was observed a few times. This chain uses TRBV29-1 with TRBJ2-5, with a weak D call TRBD1 (6 bases). V gave up 4 bases and J gave up 3 bases, with 9 bases separating them. CDR3 size: 12 residues. Germline V gene lookup returns CDR1 SQVTM and CDR2 ANQGSEA. DNA for the CDR3: TGCAGCGTTGTGGCAGGGGAAGAGACCCAGTACTTC. This sequence encodes CSVVAGEETQYF.

The chain is built from TRBV15 and TRBJ2-3; 8 bases are a match to TRBD1. The germline V gene encodes CDR1 LNHNV and CDR2 YYDKDF (reference sequence). V was pared by 3 bases and J by 4 bases, with 9 bases of the junction left unmatched. CDR3 length equals 16 residues. The CDR3 coding sequence is TGTGCCACCAGCAGGGGGACAGGAGTGGTCTCAGATACGCAGTATTTT. Encoded protein: CATSRGTGVVSDTQYF.

There are a few counts of this clonotype. This chain connects TRBV20-1 to TRBJ2-1, with a tentative D call TRBD2 (6 bases). Germline V gives CDR1 DFQATT, CDR2 SNEGSKA (reference sequence). The V gene lost 5 bases and the J gene lost 0 bases, with 11 bases spanning the gap. This CDR3 is built from 14 residues. The CDR3 DNA reads as TGCAGTGCTTCGTGGGGAGGCTCCTACAATGAGCAGTTCTTC. This encodes CSASWGGSYNEQFF.

This chain links TRBV14 with TRBJ2-7, with D possibly being TRBD2 (5 bases). The CDR3 totals 15 residues. Germline V CDR1 and CDR2: SGHDN, FVKESK. V shed 1 base and J shed 0 bases, with 10 bases lying between them. CDR3 DNA sequence: TGTGCCAGCAGCCAAGGGATGGGGAGCTCCTACGAGCAGTACTTC. It encodes CASSQGMGSSYEQYF.

The chain combines TRBV3-1 with TRBJ2-3; D gene unclear. Germline CDR1 and CDR2: LGHDT and YNNKEL (reference sequence). The V end lost 0 bases, the J end lost 2 bases, and 9 bases lay between the germline ends. The CDR3 sequence is 15 residues long. The CDR3 DNA reads TGTGCCAGCAGCCAAGAACAAAGACTCACAGATACGCAGTATTTT. This gives the protein CASSQEQRLTDTQYF.

The chain recombines TRBV9 with TRBJ2-7, with D possibly matching TRBD2 (6 bases). CDR1 and CDR2 (germline): SGDLS, YYNGEE. V was clipped by 4 bases and J by 4 bases, with 15 bases between them. This CDR3 contains 14 residues. The CDR3, as DNA: TGTGCCAGCAGCCCCCGGGACTTGCCTTACGAGCAGTACTTC. Protein sequence: CASSPRDLPYEQYF.